The 21 T cell receptor beta chains presented below share a single source sample, sequenced in a study of blood T cell repertoires in COVID-19. Sequencing was performed with immunoSEQ multiplex PCR; in TCRdb, only in-frame clones are kept and a portion is missing. Of around 200,000 clones in the sample, 75% to 90% were seen once. The source material was PBMCs or T cells enriched from blood (not recorded which). The receptors were sampled from a man aged 40-49 years who had recovered from COVID-19.

This clone was detected only once. J is TRBJ2-7 and V is TRBV2; 7 bases are a match to TRBD1. The CDR3 length is 18 residues. After removal of 7 bases from V and 7 bases from J, the junction contained 25 bases not matched to a gene. From germline, CDR1 is SNHLY and CDR2 FYNNEI. CDR3 in amino acids: CASTSRDRDDGPPREQYF. In nucleotides, the CDR3 is TGTGCCAGCACCTCTCGGGACAGAGATGACGGGCCCCCCCGGGAGCAGTACTTC.

CDR3 in DNA: TGTGCCAGCAGTTACCGGGGGGGGAACAATCAGCCCCAGCATTTT. It encodes CASSYRGGNNQPQHF. The rearrangement links TRBV6-6 to TRBJ1-5; the D gene is possibly TRBD1 (5 bases). The CDR3 is made up of 15 amino acids. Germline-derived CDR1 and CDR2 are MNHNY and SVGAGI (reference sequence). Trimming left V 2 bases short and J 3 bases short, with 11 bases between.

The chain employs TRBV14 and TRBJ2-1, with TRBD2 matching over 7 bases. The CDR3 consists of 12 residues. CDR1 and CDR2 from the germline V gene are SGHDN and FVKESK. V was pared by 6 bases and J by 9 bases, with 5 bases of the junction left unmatched. CDR3 bases: TGTGCCAGCAGGAACTGGGGGGGTGAGCAGTTCTTC. Protein: CASRNWGGEQFF.

V is TRBV3-1 (or the pseudogene TRBV3-2) and J is TRBJ1-6, with no clear D. CDR3 length: 13 residues. The germline V gene has CDR1 LGHDT and CDR2 YNNKEL (reference sequence). V gave up 6 bases and J gave up 2 bases, with 5 bases separating them. In DNA, the CDR3 is TGTGCCAGCAGGAGCGCCTATAATTCACCCCTCCACTTT. Its protein is CASRSAYNSPLHF.

The rearrangement joins TRBV19 to TRBJ1-1; the match to TRBD1 covers 10 bases. Germline CDR1 reads LNHDA; CDR2 reads SQIVND (reference sequence). The CDR3 extends over 17 amino acids. The V segment lost 4 bases and the J segment 1 base; nucleotides outside the gene matches: 9. The CDR3 sequence is CASSTPRQGARNTEAFF. The CDR3 DNA is TGTGCCAGTAGTACTCCTCGACAGGGGGCGCGGAACACTGAAGCTTTCTTT.

The table lists this clone with a few counts. The chain links TRBV10-3 to TRBJ1-6, with D hard to call. Germline V gene sequence: CDR1 ENHRY, CDR2 SYGVKD. With 4 bases removed from V and 10 bases from J, the gap between germline ends came to 8 bases. This CDR3 has 12 residues. The CDR3 bases are TGTGCCATCAGTGCCAGTAGCTCACCCCTCCACTTT. Its translation is CAISASSSPLHF.

The chain has TRBV3-1 (or the pseudogene TRBV3-2) and TRBJ1-2; TRBD1 agrees at 10 bases. Per germline, CDR1 LGHDT and CDR2 YNNKEL (reference sequence). There are 14 residues in the CDR3. The V segment lost 4 bases and the J segment 2 bases; nucleotides outside the gene matches: 1. The CDR3 nucleotides read TGTGCCAGCAGCCGGACAGGGGGGAACTATGGCTACACCTTC. This codes for CASSRTGGNYGYTF.

The chain links TRBV5-4 to TRBJ2-7; weak D call: TRBD1 (6 bases). Looked up from germline, CDR1 is SGHNT and CDR2 is YYREEE (reference sequence). The CDR3 length is 12 residues. V was trimmed by 5 bases and J by 4 bases, leaving 10 bases between them. CDR3 sequence reads: CASSLDRYEQYF. In DNA, the CDR3 is TGTGCCAGCAGTTTAGACAGGTACGAGCAGTACTTC.

This clone was recorded a few times. The rearrangement joins TRBV20-1 to TRBJ2-5; TRBD2 agrees at 7 bases. The CDR3 loop spans 15 amino acids. With V trimmed by 3 bases and J by 0 bases, 7 bases remained unmatched. Germline V gene sequence: CDR1 DFQATT, CDR2 SNEGSKA (reference sequence). The CDR3 DNA reads as TGCAGTGCTAGTGAGGTGGCGGGGGACCAAGAGACCCAGTACTTC. Translating gives CSASEVAGDQETQYF.

A few counts support this clone. The chain employs TRBV18 and TRBJ1-2; tentative D call: TRBD1 (5 bases). The CDR3 consists of 13 residues. Germline V gene lookup returns CDR1 KGHSH and CDR2 LQKENI. V shed 5 bases and J shed 6 bases, with 13 bases lying between them. As DNA, the CDR3 is TGTGCCAGCTCAGGGGCACTTAGCAATGGCTACACCTTC. This encodes CASSGALSNGYTF. Full variable domain (outside the CDR3, taken from reference TRBV18 and TRBJ1-2): NAGVMQNPRHLVRRRGQEARLRCSPMKGHSHVYWYRQLPEEGLKFMVYLQKENIIDESGMPKERFSAEFPKEGPSILRIQQVVRGDSAAYFCASSGALSNGYTFGSGTRLTVV.

This rearrangement joins TRBV9 to TRBJ1-2; D may be TRBD1 (6 bases). Germline V gene data show CDR1 as SGDLS and CDR2 as YYNGEE. Trimming took 0 bases from V and 3 from J, leaving 12 bases between them. The CDR3 contains 15 residues. The CDR3 protein is CASSVVARGDYGYTF. The CDR3 region has the DNA TGTGCCAGCAGCGTAGTTGCCAGGGGAGACTATGGCTACACCTTC.

CDR3 residues: CASSLAWSTNLVSSYEQYF. DNA of the CDR3: TGTGCCAGCAGCTTAGCGTGGTCAACTAACTTGGTGTCATCCTACGAGCAGTACTTC. The chain links TRBV7-8 to TRBJ2-7, with D unclear. Germline CDR1 is SGHVS and CDR2 is FQNEAQ. The CDR3 length is 19 residues. Trimming took off 0 bases at V and 1 base at J, with 22 bases between the two ends.

This clone showed up just once. The gene calls are TRBV5-5 and TRBJ1-1; D is uncertain. V dropped 1 base and J dropped 5 bases, with 9 bases sitting between them. The CDR3 is made up of 13 amino acids. Germline V CDR1 and CDR2: SGHKS, YYEKEE (reference sequence). CDR3 DNA sequence: TGTGCCAGCAGCTTGTCGTCCGGGACTGAAGCTTTCTTT. Amino acids: CASSLSSGTEAFF.

The gene calls are TRBV6-5 and TRBJ2-1, with D perhaps matching TRBD2 (7 bases). The CDR3 covers 14 residues. Trimming took 7 bases from V and 7 from J, leaving 17 bases between them. Per the germline V gene, CDR1 is MNHEY and CDR2 is SVGAGI. The CDR3 region is CASMLGGGLNEQFF. DNA for the CDR3: TGTGCCAGCATGCTAGGGGGAGGGCTGAATGAGCAGTTCTTC.

This rearrangement joins TRBV5-6 to TRBJ2-2; a weak D match, TRBD2 (6 bases). Germline V gene data show CDR1 as SGHDT and CDR2 as YYEEEE. The ends were cut back, 1 base at V and 6 bases at J, with 25 bases in the middle. The CDR3 is 19 amino acids. The CDR3 DNA reads TGTGCCAGCAGCTTGTCTGCTGGAGGGGCCAGGTGGGGAGCCGGGGAGCTGTTTTTT. Its translation is CASSLSAGGARWGAGELFF.

This clone was detected once. The chain joins TRBV19 to TRBJ2-2; 7 nucleotides align to TRBD1. The CDR3 extends over 15 amino acids. J was trimmed by 3 bases and V by 3 bases; bases with no gene match: 4. CDR1 and CDR2 from the germline V gene are LNHDA and SQIVND (reference sequence). The CDR3 protein is CASSIGQVDTGELFF. Here the CDR3 DNA reads TGTGCCAGTAGTATCGGACAGGTTGACACCGGGGAGCTGTTTTTT.

Of note for this clone: A much more abundant neighbour one base away suggests this may be a read error. The V call is TRBV14, the J call TRBJ2-7; no clear D. The germline V gene encodes CDR1 SGHDN and CDR2 FVKESK. CDR3 length equals 16 residues. The V gene lost 3 bases and the J gene lost 5 bases, with 20 bases spanning the gap. The CDR3 nucleotides are TGTGCCAGCAGCCACCACACAGAGAAACTCGTGCACGAGCAGTACTTC. Its translation: CASSHHTEKLVHEQYF.

The table lists this clone with a few counts. This specimen includes other DNA sequences encoding the same CDR3. V gene TRBV15 combines with J gene TRBJ2-7; 8 nucleotides align to TRBD2. The CDR3 has 15 amino acids. The trim removed 1 base at V and 1 base at J, leaving 3 bases unmatched. From germline, CDR1 is LNHNV and CDR2 YYDKDF (reference sequence). The CDR3 protein is CATSRGTSGSYEQYF. In DNA, the CDR3 is TGTGCCACCAGCAGAGGTACTAGCGGATCCTACGAGCAGTACTTC.

This clone was counted a few times. V and J are TRBV19 and TRBJ1-5; D unclear. Germline CDR1 reads LNHDA; CDR2 reads SQIVND (reference sequence). Trimming left V 4 bases short and J 4 bases short, with 8 bases between. There are 13 residues in the CDR3. CDR3 region: CASSTTVNQPQHF. The CDR3 DNA sequence: TGTGCCAGTAGTACCACAGTGAATCAGCCCCAGCATTTT.

This clone has a single count. V is TRBV5-4 and J is TRBJ1-2; tentative D call: TRBD1 (5 bases). The CDR3 is 13 amino acids. From germline, CDR1 is SGHNT and CDR2 YYREEE (reference sequence). The V and J ends lost 2 bases and 7 bases respectively, with 12 bases between them. The CDR3 DNA sequence: TGTGCCAGCAGCTTCCCCGGGGGTGGTGGCTACACCTTC. Encoded protein: CASSFPGGGGYTF.

The V call is TRBV29-1, the J call TRBJ1-1; weak D call: TRBD1 (6 bases). The CDR3 totals 14 residues. Germline lookup yields CDR1 SQVTM and CDR2 ANQGSEA. V gave up 3 bases and J gave up 4 bases, with 15 bases separating them. The CDR3 DNA follows: TGCAGCGTTGACGATACAGGGTTAGGCACTGAAGCTTTCTTT. This sequence encodes CSVDDTGLGTEAFF.